These 30 T cell receptor beta chains came from one sample sequenced in a study of post-analysis software for immune sequencing data (dated by TCRdb to 2014 to 2015). No cognate antigen is known for these TCRs. Paper-wide results and their limitations: Significantly higher frequencies in patients than in controls were found for roughly 5 TRBV segments, including TRBV5-6, TRBV5-1 and TRBV20-1.

The library was made by PCR. Reads for this sample came from an Illumina HiSeq 2500. To reduce PCR and sequencing biases, unique molecular identifiers were incorporated into the TCR beta cDNA libraries. TCRdb reprocessing: public reads trimmed at Q25 with fastp, clones called with MiXCR, in-frame beta chains kept. A single entry per CDR3 protein holds the most common genes and DNA from its merged rows. The sample includes fewer than 850,000 distinct CDR3 sequences, with under 60% observed a single time. The ten top clones hold approximately 4.4% of the sample. Sequenced sample: blood. All receptors derive from a girl aged 10 to 17 with multiple sclerosis.

This chain connects TRBV6-2 or TRBV6-3 to TRBJ2-5, with D perhaps assigned TRBD1 or TRBD2 (5 bases each). Deletions cut 3 bases from V and 11 bases from J, with 16 bases between. Germline-derived CDR1 and CDR2 are MNHEY and SVGEGT. This CDR3 has 13 residues. CDR3 DNA: TGTGCCAGCAGTTATGTGGGAGAAGGGGAGCAGTACTTC. It translates to CASSYVGEGEQYF.

This clonotype has only a few counts. CDR3 amino acids: CATTTGTGYGYTF. CDR3 in DNA: TGTGCCACCACAACCGGGACAGGCTATGGCTACACCTTC. The genes are TRBV6-5 and TRBJ1-2; 8 positions agree with TRBD1. CDR3 length equals 13 residues. Germline V CDR1 and CDR2: MNHEY, SVGAGI. V shed 10 bases, J shed 4 bases, and the junction held 8 bases outside the gene matches.

The J gene is TRBJ2-1, the V gene TRBV20-1, with 12 positions matching TRBD2. This CDR3 has 15 residues. Trimming removed 6 bases from V and 3 bases from J; junction bases left unmatched: 6. Germline CDR1 reads DFQATT; CDR2 reads SNEGSKA (reference sequence). The CDR3 DNA sequence: TGCAGTGCAAGACTAGCGGGAGTAGTCTACAATGAGCAGTTCTTC. Protein product: CSARLAGVVYNEQFF.

The rearrangement uses TRBV10-3 and TRBJ2-3; weak D call: TRBD2 (6 bases). Per germline, CDR1 ENHRY and CDR2 SYGVKD. Trimming shortened V by 0 bases and J by 4 bases, and 14 bases separated the two germline ends. This CDR3 is built from 16 residues. CDR3 nucleotides: TGTGCCATCAGTGAGTCAACGGGGGTATTGGCAGATACGCAGTATTTT. It is translated as CAISESTGVLADTQYF.

This clonotype was detected ten times or more. The chain has TRBV7-3 and TRBJ2-3, with a possible D match to TRBD1 (5 bases). V lost 0 bases, J lost 4 bases, and 5 bases lay in between. Germline CDR1 and CDR2: SGHTA and FQGTGA. This CDR3 contains 13 residues. This chain's CDR3 is CASSLTGPDTQYF. The CDR3 coding sequence is TGTGCCAGCAGCTTAACGGGGCCAGATACGCAGTATTTT.

This clonotype was counted only a few times. V is TRBV15 and J is TRBJ2-1; 9 bases map to TRBD2. The CDR3 loop spans 17 amino acids. Germline V lookup: CDR1 LNHNV, CDR2 YYDKDF (reference sequence). J was trimmed by 0 bases and V by 6 bases; bases with no gene match: 9. This CDR3 is CATRITSGSHSYNEQFF. The CDR3 nucleotides are TGTGCCACCAGGATTACTAGCGGGTCACACTCCTACAATGAGCAGTTCTTC.

The chain has TRBV7-3 and TRBJ2-4; no firm D call. V was trimmed by 5 bases and J by 0 bases, leaving 8 bases between them. Germline V lookup: CDR1 SGHTA, CDR2 FQGTGA. This CDR3 is built from 14 residues. CDR3 coding DNA: TGTGCCAGCAGCCTCGAGCTAGCCAAAAACATTCAGTACTTC. This gives the protein CASSLELAKNIQYF. The complete variable domain, with remaining parts taken from reference TRBV7-3 and TRBJ2-4, reads GAGVSQTPSNKVTEKGKYVELRCDPISGHTALYWYRQSLGQGPEFLIYFQGTGAADDSGLPNDRFFAVRPEGSVSTLKIQRTERGDSAVYLCASSLELAKNIQYFGAGTRLSVL.

CDR3 coding DNA: TGTGCCAGCAGCCTCGGCTCAACGTGCGAGCAGTACTTC. Its protein is CASSLGSTCEQYF. The chain uses TRBV7-3 and TRBJ2-4; no clear D gene. TRBJ2-7 explains the end of the DNA better; the J call may be wrong. Germline CDR1 and CDR2: SGHTA and FQGTGA. The CDR3 contains 13 residues.

The chain recombines TRBV20-1 with TRBJ2-4; D ambiguous. The CDR3 totals 14 residues. The germline gives CDR1 DFQATT, CDR2 SNEGSKA (reference sequence). Trimming took 0 bases from V and 0 from J, leaving 6 bases between them. CDR3 bases: TGCAGTGCTAGAGACTACTTAGCCAAAAACATTCAGTACTTC. Amino acids: CSARDYLAKNIQYF.

V gene TRBV9 combines with J gene TRBJ2-3, with 12 bases lining up with TRBD2. CDR3 size: 15 residues. V lost 3 bases, J lost 5 bases, and 4 bases stayed unmatched. Germline-derived CDR1 and CDR2 are SGDLS and YYNGEE. CDR3 loop: CASSELAGGGDTQYF. The DNA for the CDR3 is TGTGCCAGCAGCGAACTAGCGGGAGGCGGAGATACGCAGTATTTT.

V usage is TRBV20-1 and J usage is TRBJ1-2, with 7 nucleotides matching TRBD1. Germline assignment: CDR1 DFQATT and CDR2 SNEGSKA (reference sequence). V dropped 6 bases and J dropped 4; count of bases not matched to a gene: 14. The CDR3 is 15 residues long. The CDR3 nucleotides are TGCAGTGCCGAAGGGGCAGGGGGGGGACTCTATGGCTACACCTTC. Its translation: CSAEGAGGGLYGYTF.

The chain joins TRBV11-3 to TRBJ2-1, with a possible D match to TRBD2 (5 bases). Germline CDR1 SGHNT, CDR2 YENEEA. The germline V and J ends were trimmed by 0 bases and 5 bases, with 11 bases remaining between them. The CDR3 is 15 residues long. The CDR3 protein is CASSLDSSLHNEQFF. The CDR3 bases are TGTGCCAGCAGCTTAGATTCTAGCCTCCACAATGAGCAGTTCTTC.

The chain joins TRBV7-2 to TRBJ2-1; 10 bases agree with TRBD2. There are 14 residues in the CDR3. The J segment lost 9 bases and the V segment lost 1 base, leaving 3 bases of the junction unmatched. In germline, CDR1 is SGHTA, CDR2 FQGNSA. In DNA, the CDR3 is TGTGCCAGCAGCTTAGGGGCTAGCGGGGGTGAGCAGTTCTTC. Translated: CASSLGASGGEQFF.

The chain uses TRBV11-2 and TRBJ2-3; tentative D call: TRBD1 (6 bases). V shed 5 bases and J shed 2 bases, with 17 bases lying between them. There are 16 residues in the CDR3. CDR1 SGHAT and CDR2 FQNNGV come from the germline V gene. The CDR3 coding sequence is TGTGCCAGCAGCCCCTCCCCGGGACAAAACACAGATACGCAGTATTTT. As protein: CASSPSPGQNTDTQYF.

This clonotype has just a few counts. The chain couples TRBV10-3 to TRBJ2-5; 7 positions match TRBD2. The CDR3 spans 14 residues. Germline CDR1 is ENHRY and CDR2 is SYGVKD. The V and J ends lost 6 bases and 3 bases, in that order; junction bases with no gene match: 7. The CDR3: CAIRSGGGEETQYF. The CDR3 DNA follows: TGTGCCATCAGGAGTGGGGGAGGGGAAGAGACCCAGTACTTC.

This clonotype was counted a few times. The chain has TRBV6-2 or TRBV6-3 and TRBJ2-4; 8 nucleotides line up with TRBD2. The better agreement between TRBJ2-7 and the DNA end casts doubt on the J call. The CDR3 length is 17 residues. Per the germline V gene, CDR1 is MNHEY and CDR2 is SVGEGT. This CDR3 is CASSFPSGGADWGEQYF. The DNA of the CDR3 is TGTGCCAGCAGTTTCCCCAGCGGGGGAGCCGATTGGGGCGAGCAGTACTTC.

This clonotype was seen a few times. J is TRBJ1-5 and V is TRBV10-3; possibly TRBD1 for D (5 bases). This CDR3 has 13 amino acids. The V gene's germline CDR1 is ENHRY and CDR2 SYGVKD. The V end lost 6 bases, the J end lost 3 bases, and 9 bases lay between the germline ends. The CDR3: CAIRGDHNQPQHF. The CDR3, as DNA: TGTGCCATCAGGGGGGATCACAATCAGCCCCAGCATTTT.

The gene calls are TRBV9 and TRBJ2-4; 7 bases fit TRBD1. The end of the DNA is better explained by TRBJ2-7, so the J call may be wrong. Germline CDR1 and CDR2: SGDLS and YYNGEE. CDR3 size: 14 residues. The CDR3 sequence: CASSGGDRSYEQYF. CDR3 sequence (DNA): TGTGCCAGCAGCGGAGGGGACAGATCCTACGAGCAGTACTTC.

The V call is TRBV20-1, the J call TRBJ2-1; TRBD2 matches 14 bases. Looked up from germline, CDR1 is DFQATT and CDR2 is SNEGSKA (reference sequence). After removal of 5 bases from V and 0 bases from J, the junction contained 6 bases not matched to a gene. The CDR3 contains 17 residues. The CDR3 here is CSARGLAGAHSYNEQFF. The CDR3 DNA reads TGCAGTGCTCGGGGACTAGCGGGAGCCCACTCCTACAATGAGCAGTTCTTC.

Concerning this clonotype itself: A junction boundary mismatches the germline segment, possibly from a read error. The genes are TRBV5-1 and TRBJ2-3; 9 bases agree with TRBD2. In germline, CDR1 is SGHRS, CDR2 YFSETQ. The CDR3 length is 17 residues. DNA for the CDR3: TGCGCTAGCAGCCCGGAGTTTAGCGGGAGTGGCACAGATACGCAGTATTTT. Amino acids: CASSPEFSGSGTDTQYF.

This clonotype has only a few counts. The DNA for the CDR3 is TGTGCCAGCAGCCCGGGGAGGGGGCCATGGGACACTGAAGCTTTCTTT. Translated, it gives CASSPGRGPWDTEAFF. The rearrangement links TRBV5-6 to TRBJ1-1, with TRBD1 identical over 7 bases. V dropped 4 bases and J dropped 3; count of bases not matched to a gene: 12. The CDR3 consists of 16 residues. Germline lookup yields CDR1 SGHDT and CDR2 YYEEEE.

The gene calls are TRBV12-3 or TRBV12-4 and TRBJ1-2; 7 bases agree with TRBD1. J lost 2 bases, V lost 7 bases, and 7 bases had no gene match. The CDR3 sequence is 14 residues long. In nucleotides, the CDR3 is TGTGCCAGCATCAAGGGGGCTGAAAACTATGGCTACACCTTC. Translated: CASIKGAENYGYTF.

This clonotype showed up just once. This chain uses TRBV13 with TRBJ2-1; 10 positions match TRBD2. J gave up 7 bases and V 5 bases, and 11 bases lay outside the gene matches. The V gene's germline CDR1 is PRHDT and CDR2 FYEKMQ (reference sequence). The CDR3 loop spans 16 amino acids. The CDR3 bases are TGTGCCAGCAGCCCGACTAGCGGGTTCCCGAGGAATGAGCAGTTCTTC. It encodes CASSPTSGFPRNEQFF.

This clonotype was found a few times. V usage is TRBV6-1 and J usage is TRBJ2-3; no firm D call. The CDR3 has 14 amino acids. Trimming shortened V by 2 bases and J by 2 bases, and 8 bases separated the two germline ends. Per the germline V gene, CDR1 is MNHNS and CDR2 is SASEGT. Written as DNA, the CDR3 is TGTGCCAGCAGTGAACTTCGGGCCACAGATACGCAGTATTTT. Its translation is CASSELRATDTQYF.

V is TRBV20-1 and J is TRBJ2-7; 10 bases align to TRBD2. With V trimmed by 0 bases and J by 4 bases, 21 bases remained unmatched. The CDR3 is 20 amino acids. Germline CDR1 reads DFQATT; CDR2 reads SNEGSKA (reference sequence). CDR3: CSARDRTGTSVTSVGYEQYF. The CDR3 DNA sequence: TGCAGTGCTAGAGATCGAACCGGGACTAGCGTCACGTCGGTCGGGTACGAGCAGTACTTC.

The CDR3 reads CSVEGLAGVMNEQFF. The CDR3 bases are TGCAGCGTTGAGGGGCTAGCGGGAGTTATGAATGAGCAGTTCTTC. The V gene is TRBV29-1, the J gene TRBJ2-1; the match to TRBD2 covers 10 bases. Germline trimming cut 3 bases from V and 7 bases from J; bases unmatched to any gene: 9. Germline V gene data show CDR1 as SQVTM and CDR2 as ANQGSEA. The CDR3 is 15 residues long.

This clonotype was seen only a few times. V and J are TRBV4-3 and TRBJ2-1, with TRBD2 identical over 10 bases. The CDR3 runs to 19 residues. V was pared by 0 bases and J by 2 bases, with 10 bases of the junction left unmatched. The germline V gene has CDR1 LGHNA and CDR2 YSLEER. The CDR3 sequence is CASSQDPAGGPFPYNEQFF. CDR3 DNA sequence: TGCGCCAGCAGCCAAGACCCAGCGGGAGGGCCTTTCCCCTACAATGAGCAGTTCTTC.

This clonotype was seen more than once but under ten times. CDR3 protein: CASSGETSSYEQYF. Here the CDR3 DNA reads TGTGCCAGCAGCGGGGAGACTAGCAGCTACGAGCAGTACTTC. This chain connects TRBV3-1 to TRBJ2-7; 7 bases fit TRBD2. The V and J ends lost 5 bases and 3 bases, in that order; junction bases with no gene match: 7. This CDR3 comprises 14 residues. Germline V gene sequence: CDR1 LGHDT, CDR2 YNNKEL (reference sequence).

This clonotype was found a few times. The chain recombines TRBV5-1 with TRBJ2-5; no reliable D call. The CDR3 is made up of 15 amino acids. V gave up 0 bases and J gave up 2 bases, with 11 bases separating them. The germline gives CDR1 SGHRS, CDR2 YFSETQ. The DNA of the CDR3 is TGCGCCAGCAGCTTGGGTATACACGATCAAGAGACCCAGTACTTC. Protein product: CASSLGIHDQETQYF.

V and J are TRBV7-2 and TRBJ2-4; 7 bases are shared with TRBD1. The CDR3 extends over 16 amino acids. Germline values: CDR1 SGHTA, CDR2 FQGNSA. V was clipped by 2 bases and J by 2 bases; unmatched bases: 6. DNA for the CDR3: TGTGCCAGCAGCTTAACACAGGGGATGACCAAAAACATTCAGTACTTC. Protein sequence: CASSLTQGMTKNIQYF.